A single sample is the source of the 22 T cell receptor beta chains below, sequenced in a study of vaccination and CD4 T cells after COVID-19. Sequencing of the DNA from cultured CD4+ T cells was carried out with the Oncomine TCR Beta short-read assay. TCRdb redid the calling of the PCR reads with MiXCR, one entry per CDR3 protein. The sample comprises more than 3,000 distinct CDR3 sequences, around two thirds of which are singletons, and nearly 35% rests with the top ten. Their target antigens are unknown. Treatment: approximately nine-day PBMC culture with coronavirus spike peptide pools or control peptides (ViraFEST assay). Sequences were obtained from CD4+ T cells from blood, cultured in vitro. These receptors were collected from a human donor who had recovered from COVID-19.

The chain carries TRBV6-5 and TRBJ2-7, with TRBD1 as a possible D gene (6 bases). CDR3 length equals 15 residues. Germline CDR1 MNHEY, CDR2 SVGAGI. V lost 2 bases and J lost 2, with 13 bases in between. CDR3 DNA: TGTGCCAGCAGTTACCGTGGACAGCTTCCCTACGAGCAGTACTTC. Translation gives CASSYRGQLPYEQYF.

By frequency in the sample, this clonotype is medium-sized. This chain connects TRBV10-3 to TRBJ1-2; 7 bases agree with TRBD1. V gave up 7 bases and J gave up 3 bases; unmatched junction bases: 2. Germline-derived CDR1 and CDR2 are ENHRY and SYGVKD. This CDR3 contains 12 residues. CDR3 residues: CAITGTDYGYTF. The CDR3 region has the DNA TGTGCCATCACCGGGACAGACTATGGCTACACCTTC.

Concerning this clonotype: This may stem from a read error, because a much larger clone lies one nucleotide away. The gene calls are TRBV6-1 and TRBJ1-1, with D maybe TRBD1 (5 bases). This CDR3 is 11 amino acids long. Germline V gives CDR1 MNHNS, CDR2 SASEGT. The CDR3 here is CASGGITEALF. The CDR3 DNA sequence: TGCGCCAGCGGGGGGATTACTGAAGCTCTCTTT.

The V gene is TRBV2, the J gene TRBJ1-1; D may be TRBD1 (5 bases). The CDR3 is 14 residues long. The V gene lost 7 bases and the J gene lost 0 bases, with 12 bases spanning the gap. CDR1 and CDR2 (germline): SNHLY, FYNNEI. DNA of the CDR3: TGTGCCAGCACCATGAGGGGAATGAACACTGAAGCTTTCTTT. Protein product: CASTMRGMNTEAFF. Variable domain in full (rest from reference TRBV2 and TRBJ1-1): EPEVTQTPSHQVTQMGQEVILRCVPISNHLYFYWYRQILGQKVEFLVSFYNNEISEKSEIFDDQFSVERPDGSNFTLKIRSTKLEDSAMYFCASTMRGMNTEAFFGQGTRLTVV.

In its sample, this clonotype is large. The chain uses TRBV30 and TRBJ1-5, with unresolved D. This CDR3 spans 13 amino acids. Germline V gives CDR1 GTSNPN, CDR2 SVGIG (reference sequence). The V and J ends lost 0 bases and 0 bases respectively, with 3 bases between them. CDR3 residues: CAWSVASNQPQHF. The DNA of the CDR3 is TGTGCCTGGAGTGTAGCTAGCAATCAGCCCCAGCATTTT. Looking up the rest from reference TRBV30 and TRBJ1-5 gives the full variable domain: SQTIHQWPATLVQPVGSPLSLECTVEGTSNPNLYWYRQAAGRGLQLLFYSVGIGQISSEVPQNLSASRPQDRQFILSSKKLLLSDSGFYLCAWSVASNQPQHFGDGTRLSIL.

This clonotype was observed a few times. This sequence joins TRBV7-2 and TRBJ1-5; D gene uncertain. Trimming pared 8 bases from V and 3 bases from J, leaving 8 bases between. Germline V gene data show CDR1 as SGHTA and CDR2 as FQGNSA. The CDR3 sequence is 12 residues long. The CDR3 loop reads CASSFNNQPQHF. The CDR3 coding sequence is TGTGCCAGCTCGTTTAACAATCAGCCCCAGCATTTT. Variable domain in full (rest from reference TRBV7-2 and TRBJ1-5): GAGVSQSPSNKVTEKGKDVELRCDPISGHTALYWYRQSLGQGLEFLIYFQGNSAPDKSGLPSDRFSAERTGGSVSTLTIQRTQQEDSAVYLCASSFNNQPQHFGDGTRLSIL.

This CDR3 reads CASSYAQGLAFF. Written as DNA, the CDR3 is TGTGCCAGCAGCTACGCACAGGGGTTGGCTTTCTTT. The J gene is TRBJ1-1, the V gene TRBV6-2 or TRBV6-3, with 7 nucleotides matching TRBD1. CDR3 length equals 12 residues. Germline assignment: CDR1 MNHEY and CDR2 SVGEGT. The junction had 9 bases not matched to a gene; V was cut back by 6 bases and J by 11 bases.

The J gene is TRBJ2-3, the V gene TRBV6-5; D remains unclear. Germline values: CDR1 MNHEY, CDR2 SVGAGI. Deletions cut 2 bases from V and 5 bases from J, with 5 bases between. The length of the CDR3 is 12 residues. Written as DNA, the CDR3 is TGTGCCAGCAGTTACGGGGAAGATACGCAGTATTTT. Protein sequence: CASSYGEDTQYF.

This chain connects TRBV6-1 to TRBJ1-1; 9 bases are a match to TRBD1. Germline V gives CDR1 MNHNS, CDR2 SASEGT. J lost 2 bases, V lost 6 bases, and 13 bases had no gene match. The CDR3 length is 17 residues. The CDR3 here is CASRPTGGGLPNTEAFF. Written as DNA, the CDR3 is TGTGCCAGCAGGCCGACAGGGGGGGGACTCCCTAACACTGAAGCTTTCTTT.

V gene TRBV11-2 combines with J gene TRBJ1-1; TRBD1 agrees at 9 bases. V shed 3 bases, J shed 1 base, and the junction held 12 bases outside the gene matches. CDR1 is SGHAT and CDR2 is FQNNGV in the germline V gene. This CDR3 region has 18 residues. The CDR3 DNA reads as TGTGCCAGCAGCTTTTTAACAGGGGGCCTCTCCCAGAACACTGAAGCTTTCTTT. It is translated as CASSFLTGGLSQNTEAFF.

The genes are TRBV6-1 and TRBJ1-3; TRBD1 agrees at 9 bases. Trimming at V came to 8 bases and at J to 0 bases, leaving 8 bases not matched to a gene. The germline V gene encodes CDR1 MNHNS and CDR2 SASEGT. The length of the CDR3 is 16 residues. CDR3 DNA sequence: TGTGCCAGCTCTCGGGACAGGGTACCCTCTGGAAACACCATATATTTT. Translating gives CASSRDRVPSGNTIYF.

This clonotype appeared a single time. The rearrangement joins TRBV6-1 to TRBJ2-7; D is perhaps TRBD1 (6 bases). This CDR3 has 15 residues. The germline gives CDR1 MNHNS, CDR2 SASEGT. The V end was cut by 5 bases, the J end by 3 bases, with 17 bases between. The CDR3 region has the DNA TGTGCCAGCAGTAGATACAGCTCAGGGGTCTACGAGCAGTACTTC. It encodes CASSRYSSGVYEQYF.

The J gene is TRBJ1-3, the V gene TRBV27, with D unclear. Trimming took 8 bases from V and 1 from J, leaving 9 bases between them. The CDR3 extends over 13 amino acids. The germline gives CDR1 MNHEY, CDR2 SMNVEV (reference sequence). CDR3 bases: TGTGCCAGCTCCCCGGGGTCTGGAAACACCATATATTTT. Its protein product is CASSPGSGNTIYF.

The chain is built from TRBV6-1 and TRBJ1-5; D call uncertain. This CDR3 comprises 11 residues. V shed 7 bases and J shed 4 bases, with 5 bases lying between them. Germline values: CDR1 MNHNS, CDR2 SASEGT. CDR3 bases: TGTGCCAGCATGATAAATCAGCCCCAGCATTTT. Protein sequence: CASMINQPQHF.

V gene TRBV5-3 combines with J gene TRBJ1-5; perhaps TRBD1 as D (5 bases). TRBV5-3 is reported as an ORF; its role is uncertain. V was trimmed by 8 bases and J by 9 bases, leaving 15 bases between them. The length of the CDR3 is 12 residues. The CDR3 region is CASHNLGGPQHF. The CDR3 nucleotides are TGTGCCAGCCACAACCTCGGGGGGCCCCAGCATTTT.

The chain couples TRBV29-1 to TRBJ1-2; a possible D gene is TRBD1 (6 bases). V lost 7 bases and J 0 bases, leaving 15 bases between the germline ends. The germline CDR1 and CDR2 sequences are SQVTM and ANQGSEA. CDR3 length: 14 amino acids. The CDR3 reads CSAETGISNYGYTF. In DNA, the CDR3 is TGCAGCGCCGAAACAGGGATCTCTAACTATGGCTACACCTTC.

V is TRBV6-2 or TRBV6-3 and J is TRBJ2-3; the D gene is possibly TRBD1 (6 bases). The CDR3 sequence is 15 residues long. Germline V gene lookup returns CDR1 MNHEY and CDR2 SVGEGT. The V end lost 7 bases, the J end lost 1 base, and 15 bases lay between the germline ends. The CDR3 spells CASTSWGLGTDTQYF. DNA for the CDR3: TGTGCCAGCACCTCGTGGGGGCTTGGCACAGATACGCAGTATTTT.

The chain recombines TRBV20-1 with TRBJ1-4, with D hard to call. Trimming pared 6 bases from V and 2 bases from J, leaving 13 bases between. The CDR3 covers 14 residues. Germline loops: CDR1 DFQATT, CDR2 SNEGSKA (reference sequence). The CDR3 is CSAKGSRTNEKLFF. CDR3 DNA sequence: TGCAGTGCCAAAGGATCGCGGACTAATGAAAAACTGTTTTTT.

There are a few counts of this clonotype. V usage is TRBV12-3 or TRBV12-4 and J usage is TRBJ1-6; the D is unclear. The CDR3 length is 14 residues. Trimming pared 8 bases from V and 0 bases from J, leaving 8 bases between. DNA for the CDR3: TGTGCCAGCGCACTTAGCTCCTATAATTCACCCCTCCACTTT. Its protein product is CASALSSYNSPLHF.

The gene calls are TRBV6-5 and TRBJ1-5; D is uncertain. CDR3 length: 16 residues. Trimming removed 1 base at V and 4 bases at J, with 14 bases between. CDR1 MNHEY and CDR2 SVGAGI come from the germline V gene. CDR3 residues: CASSYFRQSGNQPQHF. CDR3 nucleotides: TGTGCCAGCAGTTACTTCCGCCAGAGTGGAAATCAGCCCCAGCATTTT.

CDR3 coding DNA: TGTGCCATTCGGCTGTCGGGGGGCGAGAACACTGAAGCTTTCTTT. Its protein product is CAIRLSGGENTEAFF. This chain joins TRBV6-1 and TRBJ1-1; weak D call: TRBD1 (6 bases). Per the germline V gene, CDR1 is MNHNS and CDR2 is SASEGT. The ends were cut back, 10 bases at V and 1 base at J, with 19 bases in the middle. There are 15 residues in the CDR3.

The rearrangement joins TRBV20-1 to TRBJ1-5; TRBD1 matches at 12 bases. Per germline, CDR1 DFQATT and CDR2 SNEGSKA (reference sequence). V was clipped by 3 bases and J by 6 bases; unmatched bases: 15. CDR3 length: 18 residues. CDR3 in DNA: TGCAGTGCTAGCCCGGGGACAGGGGGCACAGTAAAAGGTCAGCCCCAGCATTTT. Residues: CSASPGTGGTVKGQPQHF.